This is a list of T cell receptor beta chains from one sample in a study of shared clonotypes between healthy human individuals. The protocol was immunoSEQ multiplex PCR, while the TCRdb copy is restricted to in-frame clones and leaves out a portion. The sample carries over 2 million clones, 95% recorded once. The sample was naive CD4+ T cells sorted from blood. The receptor set was obtained from a man aged 18 to 30 in good health. CDR3s include the opening cysteine and the closing phenylalanine or tryptophan. A D gene is named only where the DNA matches it firmly. Only part of the rows carry a size: once, few, many, or a class if the clone is expanded.

size,J,V,D,CDR3,DNA
NA,TRBJ1-5,TRBV6-1,NA,CASSRTVSNQPQHF,TGTGCCAGCAGCCGGACAGTTAGCAATCAGCCCCAGCATTTT
NA,TRBJ2-2,TRBV7-2,TRBD2,CASSPSGRPGELFF,TGTGCCAGCAGCCCTAGCGGGAGGCCCGGGGAGCTGTTTTTT
NA,TRBJ2-4,TRBV4-1,TRBD1,CASSQDDGTGTKNIQYF,TGCGCCAGCAGCCAAGATGATGGGACAGGCACGAAAAACATTCAGTACTTC
NA,TRBJ1-4,TRBV30,NA,CAWGAGNNEKLFF,TGTGCCTGGGGGGCCGGCAATAATGAAAAACTGTTTTTT
NA,TRBJ2-3,TRBV12-5,TRBD2,CASGGSGSTDTQYF,TGTGCTAGTGGTGGTAGCGGGAGCACAGATACGCAGTATTTT
NA,TRBJ2-5,TRBV20-1,NA,CSARRVETQYF,TGCAGTGCTAGAAGAGTTGAGACCCAGTACTTC
NA,TRBJ2-7,TRBV6-5,TRBD2,CASSYQREPSYEQYF,TGTGCCAGCAGTTACCAGCGGGAGCCCTCCTACGAGCAGTACTTC
once,TRBJ2-3,TRBV5-4,NA,CASRPTSRERFTDTQYF,TGTGCCAGCAGACCAACCTCGAGGGAGAGATTCACAGATACGCAGTATTTT
NA,TRBJ1-5,TRBV5-1,TRBD1,CASSLTGERNQPQHF,TGCGCCAGCAGCTTGACAGGGGAGCGCAATCAGCCCCAGCATTTT
NA,TRBJ2-7,TRBV15,NA,CATSRGRLGYEQYF,TGTGCCACCAGCAGAGGTAGACTGGGCTACGAGCAGTACTTC
NA,TRBJ1-4,TRBV19,NA,CASSILRGGDEKLFF,TGTGCCAGTAGTATACTACGAGGAGGAGATGAAAAACTGTTTTTT
NA,TRBJ2-3,TRBV18,TRBD2,CASSPSLAGRTDTQYF,TGTGCCAGCTCACCCTCCCTAGCGGGGCGCACAGATACGCAGTATTTT
NA,TRBJ1-2,TRBV21-1,NA,CASGGSPGYTF,TGTGCCAGTGGAGGGTCCCCAGGCTACACCTTC
NA,TRBJ1-5,TRBV9,NA,CASSVEGGISQPQHF,TGTGCCAGCAGCGTAGAAGGGGGGATTAGTCAGCCCCAGCATTTT
NA,TRBJ2-5,TRBV11-3,TRBD1,CASSRGHSETQYF,TGTGCCAGCAGCAGGGGGCACTCGGAGACCCAGTACTTC
NA,TRBJ1-4,TRBV10-3,NA,CAISEAAWGSTNEKLFF,TGTGCCATCAGTGAGGCTGCTTGGGGGTCAACTAATGAAAAACTGTTTTTT
NA,TRBJ1-6,TRBV6-5,NA,CASSFRGPRNSPLHF,TGTGCCAGCAGCTTTAGGGGACCGCGAAATTCACCCCTCCACTTT
NA,TRBJ2-2,TRBV7-8,TRBD2,CASSGPTSGAGELFF,TGTGCCAGCAGCGGACCGACTAGCGGGGCCGGGGAGCTGTTTTTT